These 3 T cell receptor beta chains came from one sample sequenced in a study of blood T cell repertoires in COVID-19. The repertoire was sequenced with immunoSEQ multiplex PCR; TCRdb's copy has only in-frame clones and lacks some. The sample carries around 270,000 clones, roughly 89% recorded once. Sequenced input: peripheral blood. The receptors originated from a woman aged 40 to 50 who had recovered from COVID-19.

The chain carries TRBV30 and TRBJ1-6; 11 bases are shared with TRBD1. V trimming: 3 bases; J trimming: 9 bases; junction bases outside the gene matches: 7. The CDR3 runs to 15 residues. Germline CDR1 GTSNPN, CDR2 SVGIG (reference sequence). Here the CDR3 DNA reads TGTGCCTGGAGGGCCCCGGGACAGGGGGTTTCACCCCTCCACTTT. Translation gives CAWRAPGQGVSPLHF.

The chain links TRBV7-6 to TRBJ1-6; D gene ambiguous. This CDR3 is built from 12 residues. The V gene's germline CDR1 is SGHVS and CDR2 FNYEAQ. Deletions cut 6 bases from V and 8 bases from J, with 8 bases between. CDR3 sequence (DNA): TGTGCCAGCAGTCACGGGGATTCACCCCTCCACTTT. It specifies CASSHGDSPLHF. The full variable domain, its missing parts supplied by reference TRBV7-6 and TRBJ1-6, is GAGVSQSPRYKVTKRGQDVALRCDPISGHVSLYWYRQALGQGPEFLTYFNYEAQQDKSGLPNDRFSAERPEGSISTLTIQRTEQRDSAMYRCASSHGDSPLHFGNGTRLTVT.

This chain's CDR3 is CASSLDRGNYGYTF. In DNA, the CDR3 is TGTGCCAGCAGCCTCGACAGGGGCAACTATGGCTACACCTTC. The chain links TRBV6-5 to TRBJ1-2; TRBD1 agrees at 8 bases. Looked up from germline, CDR1 is MNHEY and CDR2 is SVGAGI. V lost 6 bases to trimming and J lost 2 bases; unmatched junction nucleotides: 5. CDR3 length: 14 residues.